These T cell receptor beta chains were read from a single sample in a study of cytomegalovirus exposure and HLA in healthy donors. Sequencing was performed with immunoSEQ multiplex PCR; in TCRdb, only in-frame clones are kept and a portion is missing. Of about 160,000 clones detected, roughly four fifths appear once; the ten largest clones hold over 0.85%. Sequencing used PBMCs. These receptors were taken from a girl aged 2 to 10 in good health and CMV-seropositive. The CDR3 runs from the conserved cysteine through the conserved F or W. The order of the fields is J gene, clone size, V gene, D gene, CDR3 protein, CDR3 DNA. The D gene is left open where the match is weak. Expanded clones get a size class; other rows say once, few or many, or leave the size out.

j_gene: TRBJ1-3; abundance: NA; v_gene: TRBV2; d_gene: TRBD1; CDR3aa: CASRRTGFSGNTIYF; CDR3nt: TGTGCCAGCAGGAGGACAGGCTTCTCTGGAAACACCATATATTTT
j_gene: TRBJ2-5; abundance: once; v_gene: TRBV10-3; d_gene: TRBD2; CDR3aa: CAISESIAGGPLWETQYF; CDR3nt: TGTGCCATCAGTGAGTCGATAGCGGGAGGGCCATTATGGGAGACCCAGTACTTC
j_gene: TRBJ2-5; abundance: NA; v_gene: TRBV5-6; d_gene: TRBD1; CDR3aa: CASSLEPGGLETQYF; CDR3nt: TGTGCCAGCAGCTTGGAGCCAGGGGGCTTGGAGACCCAGTACTTC
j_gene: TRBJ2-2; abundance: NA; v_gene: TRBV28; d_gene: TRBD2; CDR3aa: CASSWTSGRARGTGELFF; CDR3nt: TGTGCCAGCAGTTGGACTAGCGGGAGGGCCCGGGGCACCGGGGAGCTGTTTTTT
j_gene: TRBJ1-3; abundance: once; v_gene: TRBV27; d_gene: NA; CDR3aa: CASSLRGIPDTIYF; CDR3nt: TGTGCCAGCAGTCTACGGGGGATCCCGGACACCATATATTTT
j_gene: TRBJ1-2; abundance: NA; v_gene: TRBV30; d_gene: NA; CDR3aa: CAWSWGGDYGYTF; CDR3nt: TGTGCCTGGAGTTGGGGAGGGGACTATGGCTACACCTTC
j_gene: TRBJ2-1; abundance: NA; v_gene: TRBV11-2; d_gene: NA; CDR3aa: CASSPGLGSEQFF; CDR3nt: TGTGCCAGCAGCCCGGGATTGGGGTCTGAGCAGTTCTTC
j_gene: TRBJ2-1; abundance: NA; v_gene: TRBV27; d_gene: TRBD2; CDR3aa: CASSQSSSGSYNEQFF; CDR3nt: TGTGCCAGCAGTCAGAGCTCTAGCGGGAGCTACAATGAGCAGTTCTTC
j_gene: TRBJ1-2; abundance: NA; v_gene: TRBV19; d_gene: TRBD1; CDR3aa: CASSFNPSRGLNYGYTF; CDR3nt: TGTGCCAGTAGTTTTAATCCATCCAGGGGGTTAAATTATGGCTACACCTTC
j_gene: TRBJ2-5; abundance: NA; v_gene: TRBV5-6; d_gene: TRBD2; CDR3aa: CASQLAGGETQYF; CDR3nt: TGTGCCAGCCAACTAGCGGGAGGGGAGACCCAGTACTTC
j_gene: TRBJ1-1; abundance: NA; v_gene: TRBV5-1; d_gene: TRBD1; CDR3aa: CASSLVPTGGATEAFF; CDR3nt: TGCGCCAGCAGCTTGGTTCCTACAGGGGGCGCGACTGAAGCTTTCTTT
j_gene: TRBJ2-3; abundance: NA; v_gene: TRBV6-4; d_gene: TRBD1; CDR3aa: CASSDSTGPTDTQYF; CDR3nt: TGTGCCAGCAGTGACTCGACAGGGCCCACAGATACGCAGTATTTT
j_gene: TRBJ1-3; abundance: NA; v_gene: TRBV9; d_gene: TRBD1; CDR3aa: CASSAPGTGTGNTIYF; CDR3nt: TGTGCCAGCAGCGCACCCGGGACAGGGACTGGAAACACCATATATTTT
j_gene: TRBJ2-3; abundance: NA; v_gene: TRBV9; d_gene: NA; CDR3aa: CASSVEAGTDTQYF; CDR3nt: TGTGCCAGCAGCGTAGAAGCGGGCACAGATACGCAGTATTTT
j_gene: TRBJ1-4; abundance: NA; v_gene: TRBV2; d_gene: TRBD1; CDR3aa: CASSERDRNEKLFF; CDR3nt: TGTGCCAGCAGTGAAAGGGACAGAAATGAAAAACTGTTTTTT
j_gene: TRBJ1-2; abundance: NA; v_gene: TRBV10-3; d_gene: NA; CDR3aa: CAISEGGTFPRLGYTF; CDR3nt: TGTGCCATCAGTGAGGGGGGGACCTTCCCTCGGTTAGGCTACACCTTC
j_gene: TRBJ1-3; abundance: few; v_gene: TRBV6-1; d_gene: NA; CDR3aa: CASSAPWTAGNTIYF; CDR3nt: TGTGCCAGCAGTGCCCCTTGGACAGCTGGAAACACCATATATTTT
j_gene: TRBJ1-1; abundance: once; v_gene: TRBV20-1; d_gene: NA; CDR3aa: CSAGGGIGAFF; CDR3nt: TGCAGTGCTGGGGGGGGAATCGGAGCTTTCTTT
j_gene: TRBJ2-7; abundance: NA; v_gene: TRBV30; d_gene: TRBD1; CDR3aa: CAWTGDRSHEQYF; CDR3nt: TGTGCCTGGACCGGGGACAGGAGCCACGAGCAGTACTTC
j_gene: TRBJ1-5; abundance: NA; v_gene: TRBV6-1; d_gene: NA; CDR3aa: CASSGALSVGYNQPQHF; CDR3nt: TGTGCCAGCAGTGGGGCCCTTTCCGTAGGCTACAATCAGCCCCAGCATTTT
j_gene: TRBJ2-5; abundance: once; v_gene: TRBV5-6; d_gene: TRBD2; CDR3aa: CASSSAAGRETQYF; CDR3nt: TGTGCCAGCAGCTCAGCAGCGGGAAGGGAGACCCAGTACTTC
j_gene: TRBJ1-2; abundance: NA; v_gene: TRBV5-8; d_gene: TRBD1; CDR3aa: CASTQPPGQPNYGYTF; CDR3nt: TGTGCCAGCACCCAACCCCCGGGACAGCCAAACTATGGCTACACCTTC
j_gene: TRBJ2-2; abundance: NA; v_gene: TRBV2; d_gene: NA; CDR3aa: CASSSQGLGNTGELFF; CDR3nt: TGTGCCAGCAGTTCCCAAGGACTCGGGAACACCGGGGAGCTGTTTTTT
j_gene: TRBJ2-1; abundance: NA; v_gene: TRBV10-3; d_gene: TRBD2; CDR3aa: CAISPTSGRAHEQFF; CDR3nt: TGTGCCATCAGTCCGACTAGCGGGAGGGCTCATGAGCAGTTCTTC
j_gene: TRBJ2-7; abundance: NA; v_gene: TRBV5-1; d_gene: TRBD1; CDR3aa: CASSRSGGQAYEQYF; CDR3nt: TGCGCCAGCAGCCGGTCAGGGGGCCAAGCCTACGAGCAGTACTTC
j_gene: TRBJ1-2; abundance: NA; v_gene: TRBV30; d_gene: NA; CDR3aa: CAWSGTGFYGYTF; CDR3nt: TGTGCCTGGAGTGGAACAGGGTTCTATGGCTACACCTTC
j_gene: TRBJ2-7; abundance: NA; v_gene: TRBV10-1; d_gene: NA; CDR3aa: CASSESKGSEQYF; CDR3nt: TGCGCCAGCAGTGAGTCGAAGGGGTCCGAGCAGTACTTC
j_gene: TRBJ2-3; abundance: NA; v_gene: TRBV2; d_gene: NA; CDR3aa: CASSPRRTDTQYF; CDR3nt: TGTGCCAGCAGTCCTAGACGCACAGATACGCAGTATTTT
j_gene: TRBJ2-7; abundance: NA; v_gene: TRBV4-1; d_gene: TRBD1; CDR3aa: CASSPTGTGNYEQYF; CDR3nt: TGCGCCAGCAGTCCTACCGGGACAGGGAACTACGAGCAGTACTTC
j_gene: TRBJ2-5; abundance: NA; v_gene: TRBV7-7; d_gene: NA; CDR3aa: CASSPLRGTQETQYF; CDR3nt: TGTGCTAGCAGCCCCTTAAGGGGAACCCAAGAGACCCAGTACTTC
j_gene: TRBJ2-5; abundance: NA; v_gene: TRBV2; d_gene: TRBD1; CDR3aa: CASTEDLTRGETQYF; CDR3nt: TGTGCCAGCACCGAAGACCTGACCAGGGGGGAGACCCAGTACTTC
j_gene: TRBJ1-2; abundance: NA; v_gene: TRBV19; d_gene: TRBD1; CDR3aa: CASLKGANYGYTF; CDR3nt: TGTGCCAGCTTAAAGGGGGCCAACTATGGCTACACCTTC
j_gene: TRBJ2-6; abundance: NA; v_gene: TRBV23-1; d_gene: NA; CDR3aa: CASSRIKLVDFGANVLTF; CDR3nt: TGCGCCAGCAGTCGTATAAAGCTGGTAGATTTTGGGGCCAACGTCCTGACTTTC